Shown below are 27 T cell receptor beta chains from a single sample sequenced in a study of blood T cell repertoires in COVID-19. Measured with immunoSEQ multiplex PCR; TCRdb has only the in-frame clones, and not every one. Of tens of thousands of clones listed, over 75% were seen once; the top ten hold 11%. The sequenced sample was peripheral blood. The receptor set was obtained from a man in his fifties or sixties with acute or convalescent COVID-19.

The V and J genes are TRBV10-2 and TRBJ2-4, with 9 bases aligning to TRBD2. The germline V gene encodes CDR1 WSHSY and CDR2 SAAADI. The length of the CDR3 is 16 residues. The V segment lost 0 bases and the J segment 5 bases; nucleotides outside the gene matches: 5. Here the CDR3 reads CASSESWRGGENIQYF. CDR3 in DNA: TGCGCCAGCAGTGAGTCTTGGCGGGGGGGGGAAAACATTCAGTACTTC.

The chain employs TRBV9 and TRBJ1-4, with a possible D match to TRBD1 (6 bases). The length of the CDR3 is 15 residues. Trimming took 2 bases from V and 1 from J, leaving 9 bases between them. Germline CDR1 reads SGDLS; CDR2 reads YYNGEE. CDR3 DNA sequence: TGTGCCAGCAGCGTTTCGACAGGAACTAATGAAAAACTGTTTTTT. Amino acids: CASSVSTGTNEKLFF.

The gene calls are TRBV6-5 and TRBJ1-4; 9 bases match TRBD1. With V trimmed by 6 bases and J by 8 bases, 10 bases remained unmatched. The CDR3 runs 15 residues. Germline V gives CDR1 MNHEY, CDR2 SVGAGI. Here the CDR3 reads CASRNAGTGREKLFF. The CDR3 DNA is TGTGCCAGCAGAAACGCCGGGACAGGGAGGGAAAAACTGTTTTTT.

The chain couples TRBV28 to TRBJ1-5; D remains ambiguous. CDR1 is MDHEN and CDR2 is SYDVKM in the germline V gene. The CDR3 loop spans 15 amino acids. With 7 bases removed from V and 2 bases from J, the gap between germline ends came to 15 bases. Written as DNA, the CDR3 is TGTGCCAGCAACCCCGAACGGGGTGGCAATCAGCCCCAGCATTTT. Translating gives CASNPERGGNQPQHF.

CDR3 region: CASSLRQGSSTGELFF. CDR3 in DNA: TGTGCCAGCAGCTTGCGACAGGGGAGTTCAACCGGGGAGCTGTTTTTT. V and J are TRBV7-2 and TRBJ2-2; 8 nucleotides line up with TRBD1. The CDR3 has 16 amino acids. From germline, CDR1 is SGHTA and CDR2 FQGNSA. After removal of 3 bases from V and 5 bases from J, the junction contained 8 bases not matched to a gene. The variable domain in full, with the rest retrieved from reference TRBV7-2 and TRBJ2-2, is GAGVSQSPSNKVTEKGKDVELRCDPISGHTALYWYRQSLGQGLEFLIYFQGNSAPDKSGLPSDRFSAERTGGSVSTLTIQRTQQEDSAVYLCASSLRQGSSTGELFFGEGSRLTVL.

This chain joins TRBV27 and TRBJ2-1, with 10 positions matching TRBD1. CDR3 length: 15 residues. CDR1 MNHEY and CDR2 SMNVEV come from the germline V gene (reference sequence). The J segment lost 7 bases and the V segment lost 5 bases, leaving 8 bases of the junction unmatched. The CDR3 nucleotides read TGTGCCAGCAGTAGCCAGACAGGGGGCTTGAATGAGCAGTTCTTC. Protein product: CASSSQTGGLNEQFF.

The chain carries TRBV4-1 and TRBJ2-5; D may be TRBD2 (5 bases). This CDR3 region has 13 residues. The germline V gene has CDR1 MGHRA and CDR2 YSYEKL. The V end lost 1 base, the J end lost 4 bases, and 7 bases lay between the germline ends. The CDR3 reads CASSQGGRETQYF. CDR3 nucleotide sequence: TGCGCCAGCAGCCAAGGAGGGAGAGAGACCCAGTACTTC.

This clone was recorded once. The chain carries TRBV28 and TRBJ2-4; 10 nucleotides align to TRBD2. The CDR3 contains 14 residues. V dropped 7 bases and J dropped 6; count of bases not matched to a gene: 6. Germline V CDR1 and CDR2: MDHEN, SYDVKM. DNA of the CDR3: TGTGCCAGCAACCGAGCGGGAGGGGGAAACATTCAGTACTTC. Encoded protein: CASNRAGGGNIQYF.

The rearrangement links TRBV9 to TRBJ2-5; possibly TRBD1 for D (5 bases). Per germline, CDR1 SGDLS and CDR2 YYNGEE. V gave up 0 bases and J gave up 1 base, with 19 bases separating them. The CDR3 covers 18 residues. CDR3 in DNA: TGTGCCAGCAGCGTAGATCTGTTTGGGGCCACGGGCCAAGAGACCCAGTACTTC. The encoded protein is CASSVDLFGATGQETQYF.

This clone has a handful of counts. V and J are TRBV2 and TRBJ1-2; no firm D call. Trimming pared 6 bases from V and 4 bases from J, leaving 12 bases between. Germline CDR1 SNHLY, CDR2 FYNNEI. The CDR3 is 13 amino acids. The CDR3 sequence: CASSPSAGYGYTF. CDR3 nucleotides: TGTGCCAGCAGCCCCAGCGCCGGCTATGGCTACACCTTC. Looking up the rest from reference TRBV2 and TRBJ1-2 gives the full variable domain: EPEVTQTPSHQVTQMGQEVILRCVPISNHLYFYWYRQILGQKVEFLVSFYNNEISEKSEIFDDQFSVERPDGSNFTLKIRSTKLEDSAMYFCASSPSAGYGYTFGSGTRLTVV.

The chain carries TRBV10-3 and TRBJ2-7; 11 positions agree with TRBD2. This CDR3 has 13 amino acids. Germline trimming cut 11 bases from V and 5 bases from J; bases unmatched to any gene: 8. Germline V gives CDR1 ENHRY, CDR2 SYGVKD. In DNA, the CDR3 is TGTGCCTCTACTAGCGGGAGTATCAACGAGCAGTACTTC. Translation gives CASTSGSINEQYF.

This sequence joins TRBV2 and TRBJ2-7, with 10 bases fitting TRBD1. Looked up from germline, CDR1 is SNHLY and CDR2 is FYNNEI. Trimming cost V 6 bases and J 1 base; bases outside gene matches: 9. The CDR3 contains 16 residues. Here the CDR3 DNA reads TGTGCCAGCAGCGCCCCTCCGGGACAGGGGTCCTACGAGCAGTACTTC. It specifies CASSAPPGQGSYEQYF.

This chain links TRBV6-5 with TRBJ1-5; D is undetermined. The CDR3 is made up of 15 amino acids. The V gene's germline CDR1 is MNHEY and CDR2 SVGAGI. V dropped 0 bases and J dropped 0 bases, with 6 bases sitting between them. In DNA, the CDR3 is TGTGCCAGCAGTTACTCGCAGTATAGCAATCAGCCCCAGCATTTT. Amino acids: CASSYSQYSNQPQHF.

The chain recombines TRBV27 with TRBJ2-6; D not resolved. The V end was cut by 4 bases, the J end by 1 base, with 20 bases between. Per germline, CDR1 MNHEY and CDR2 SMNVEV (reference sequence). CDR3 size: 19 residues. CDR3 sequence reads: CASSSSEPLTRSGANVLTF. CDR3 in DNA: TGTGCCAGCAGTTCAAGTGAGCCCCTTACCCGATCTGGGGCCAACGTCCTGACTTTC.

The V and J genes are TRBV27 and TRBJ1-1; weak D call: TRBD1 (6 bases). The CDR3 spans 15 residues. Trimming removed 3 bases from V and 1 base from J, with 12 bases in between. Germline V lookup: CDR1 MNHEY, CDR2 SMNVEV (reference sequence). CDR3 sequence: CASSFTGQKNTEAFF. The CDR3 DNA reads TGTGCCAGCAGTTTTACGGGACAAAAGAACACTGAAGCTTTCTTT.

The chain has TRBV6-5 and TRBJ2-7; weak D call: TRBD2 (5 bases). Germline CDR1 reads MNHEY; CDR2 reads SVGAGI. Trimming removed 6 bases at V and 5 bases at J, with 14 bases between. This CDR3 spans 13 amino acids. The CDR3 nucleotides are TGTGCCAGCAGCGGGGAGTGGACCCACGAGCAGTACTTC. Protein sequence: CASSGEWTHEQYF.

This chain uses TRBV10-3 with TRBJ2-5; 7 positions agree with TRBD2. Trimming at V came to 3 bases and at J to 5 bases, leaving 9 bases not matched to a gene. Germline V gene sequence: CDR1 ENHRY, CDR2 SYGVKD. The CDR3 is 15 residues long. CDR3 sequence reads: CAISDTGTTPETQYF. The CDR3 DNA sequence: TGTGCCATCAGTGATACCGGGACTACTCCGGAGACCCAGTACTTC.

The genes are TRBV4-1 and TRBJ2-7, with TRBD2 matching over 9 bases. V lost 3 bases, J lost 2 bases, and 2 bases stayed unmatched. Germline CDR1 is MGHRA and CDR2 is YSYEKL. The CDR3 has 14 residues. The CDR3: CASSHSGRPYEQYF. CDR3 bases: TGCGCCAGCAGCCATAGCGGGAGACCCTACGAGCAGTACTTC.

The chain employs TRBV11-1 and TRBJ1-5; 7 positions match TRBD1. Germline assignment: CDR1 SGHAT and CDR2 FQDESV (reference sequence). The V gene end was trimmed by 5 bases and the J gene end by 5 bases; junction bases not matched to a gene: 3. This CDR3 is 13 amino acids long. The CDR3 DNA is TGTGCCAGCAGCCTCCAGGGGGATCAGCCCCAGCATTTT. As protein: CASSLQGDQPQHF.

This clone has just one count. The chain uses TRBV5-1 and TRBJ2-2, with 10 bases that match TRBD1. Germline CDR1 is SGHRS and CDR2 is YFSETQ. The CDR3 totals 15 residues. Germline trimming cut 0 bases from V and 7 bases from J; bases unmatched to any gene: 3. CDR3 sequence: CASSLEGQGFGELFF. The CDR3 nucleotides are TGCGCCAGCAGCTTGGAGGGACAGGGGTTCGGGGAGCTGTTTTTT.

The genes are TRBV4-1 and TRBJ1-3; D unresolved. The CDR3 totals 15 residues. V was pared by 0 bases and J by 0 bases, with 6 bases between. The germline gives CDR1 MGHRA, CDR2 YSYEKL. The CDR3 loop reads CASSQDRGSGNTIYF. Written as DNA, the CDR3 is TGCGCCAGCAGCCAAGACAGAGGCTCTGGAAACACCATATATTTT.

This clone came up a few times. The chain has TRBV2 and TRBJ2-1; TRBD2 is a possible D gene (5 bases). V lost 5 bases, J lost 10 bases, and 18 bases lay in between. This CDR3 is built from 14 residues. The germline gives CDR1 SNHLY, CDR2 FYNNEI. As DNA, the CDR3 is TGTGCCAGCAGTCCTACTAGGGCCGGTAAGGAGCAGTTCTTC. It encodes CASSPTRAGKEQFF.

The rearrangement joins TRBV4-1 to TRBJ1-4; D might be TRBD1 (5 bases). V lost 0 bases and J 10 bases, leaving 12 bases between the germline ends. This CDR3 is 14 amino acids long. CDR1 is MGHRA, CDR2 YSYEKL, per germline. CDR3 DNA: TGCGCCAGCAGCCAAGAAGGAGGGGCTCGAAAACTGTTTTTT. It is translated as CASSQEGGARKLFF.

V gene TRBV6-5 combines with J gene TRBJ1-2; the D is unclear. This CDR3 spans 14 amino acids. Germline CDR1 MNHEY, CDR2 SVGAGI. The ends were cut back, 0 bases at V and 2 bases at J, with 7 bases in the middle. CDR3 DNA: TGTGCCAGCAGTTACTCGTCGGGGAACTATGGCTACACCTTC. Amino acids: CASSYSSGNYGYTF.

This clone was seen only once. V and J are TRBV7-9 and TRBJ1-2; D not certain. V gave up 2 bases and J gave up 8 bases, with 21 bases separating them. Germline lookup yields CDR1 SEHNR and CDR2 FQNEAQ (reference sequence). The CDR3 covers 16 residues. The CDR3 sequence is CASSLKGAGSLSGYTF. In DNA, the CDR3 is TGTGCCAGCAGCTTAAAGGGAGCCGGGTCCCTTAGCGGCTACACCTTC. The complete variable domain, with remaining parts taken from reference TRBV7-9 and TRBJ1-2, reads DTGVSQNPRHKITKRGQNVTFRCDPISEHNRLYWYRQTLGQGPEFLTYFQNEAQLEKSRLLSDRFSAERPKGSFSTLEIQRTEQGDSAMYLCASSLKGAGSLSGYTFGSGTRLTVV.

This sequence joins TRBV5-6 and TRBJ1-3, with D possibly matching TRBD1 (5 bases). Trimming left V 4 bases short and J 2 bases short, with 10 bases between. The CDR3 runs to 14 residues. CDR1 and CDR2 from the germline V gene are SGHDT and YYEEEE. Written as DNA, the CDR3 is TGTGCCAGCAGCCCGCTACAGGCTGGAAACACCATATATTTT. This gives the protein CASSPLQAGNTIYF.

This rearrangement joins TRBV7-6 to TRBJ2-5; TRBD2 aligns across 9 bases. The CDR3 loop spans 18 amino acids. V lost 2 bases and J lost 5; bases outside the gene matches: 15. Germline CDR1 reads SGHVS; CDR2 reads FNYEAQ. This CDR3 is CASSLPWTRWSGRETQYF. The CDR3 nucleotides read TGTGCCAGCAGCTTACCCTGGACACGATGGAGCGGGAGGGAGACCCAGTACTTC.